This T cell receptor (beta chain) appears in the sequencing data of a study of T-cell memory formation after mild COVID-19. TCRdb ran MiXCR on the 5' RACE reads and lists one entry per CDR3 protein. The table lists 550,000 to 700,000 distinct CDR3 sequences, roughly a sixth of them singletons, with about 8.6% in the top ten. The study, taken as a whole, reports: A second wave of clones peaked on day 37, and their SARS-CoV-2 specificity went unconfirmed.

There are 16 residues in the CDR3. Germline CDR1 is SGHRS and CDR2 is YFSETQ. V trimming: 5 bases; J trimming: 7 bases; junction bases outside the gene matches: 12. A remark on this clonotype: Antigen specificity is unknown.

This TCR was sampled from an adult woman who had mild COVID-19 (a few samples of this study predate the infection). Cell type and time point are not known. The sample comprised PBMCs or a T cell subset sorted from them (not recorded which). The V call is TRBV5-1, the J call TRBJ2-1; TRBD2 agrees at 10 bases. The CDR3 nucleotides are TGCGCCAGCAGAAGAGGAAGCGGGGGGGCCATAAATGAGCAGTTCTTC. It yields the protein CASRRGSGGAINEQFF. The full variable domain, with the rest looked up from reference TRBV5-1 and TRBJ2-1, is KAGVTQTPRYLIKTRGQQVTLSCSPISGHRSVSWYQQTPGQGLQFLFEYFSETQRNKGNFPGRFSGRQFSNSRSEMNVSTLELGDSALYLCASRRGSGGAINEQFFGPGTRLTVL.